This record looks at one T cell receptor beta chain sequence and its context. Its antigen is undetermined. CDR1 is DFQATT and CDR2 is SNEGSKA in the germline V gene (reference sequence). The CDR3 contains 14 residues. V shed 3 bases, J shed 3 bases, and the junction held 6 bases outside the gene matches. The data derive from a study of CD8 T cells in Susac syndrome. General observations from the study: The study acknowledged a relatively small number of individuals in its TCR sequencing and HLA analysis.

An input of roughly 0.5 to 1 ug of RNA was subjected to reverse transcription using random hexamers. Amplification of TCR beta CDR3 by immunoSEQ multiplex PCR spanned 54 Vbeta and 13 Jbeta. Via MiXCR, TCRdb re-called the immunoSEQ multiplex PCR reads, giving one row per CDR3 protein. Of roughly 200,000 distinct CDR3 sequences in the sample, over 85% were seen once. Blood CD8+ and CD4+ T cells underwent high-throughput TCR beta sequencing. As controls, healthy donors matched for age and sex were used. Sequenced: CD4+ T cells from PBMCs. This receptor was identified in a human donor in good health. The chain links TRBV20-1 to TRBJ2-7; 9 nucleotides line up with TRBD1. CDR3 in DNA: TGCAGTGCTAGTGGGATGGACAGGGGCTACGAGCAGTACTTC. This codes for CSASGMDRGYEQYF.